This T cell receptor beta chain comes out of a study of T cell repertoires in cytomegalovirus infection. Study-wide background: As its CMV epitopes, the study selected recently identified HLA-C-restricted and well-studied HLA-B-restricted targets. An indication of both CMV infection and matching HLA type came from public TCR beta signatures.

This CDR3 spans 13 amino acids. Trimming took off 4 bases at V and 5 bases at J, with 12 bases between the two ends. Per the germline V gene, CDR1 is SGHVS and CDR2 is FNYEAQ. Each CDR3 protein is one row after TCRdb ran MiXCR on the reads. The table includes about 27,000 distinct CDR3 sequences, approximately 18% detected once. Study-wide findings and caveats: Ex vivo responses were dominated by HLA-C-restricted CMV-specific TCR beta clonotypes.

A few counts support this clonotype. What it binds is not known. The clonotype was recovered from a human donor in good health (CMV status not recorded). Some clones in this sample may be carry-over from other donors' samples. V usage is TRBV7-6 and J usage is TRBJ2-7; D not certain. Material: CD8+ T cells from cultured PBMCs, obtained from culture after CMV antigen stimulation. CDR3 nucleotides: TGTGCCAGCAGCTCCATCAGTTCCGACGAGCAGTACTTC. It is translated as CASSSISSDEQYF.